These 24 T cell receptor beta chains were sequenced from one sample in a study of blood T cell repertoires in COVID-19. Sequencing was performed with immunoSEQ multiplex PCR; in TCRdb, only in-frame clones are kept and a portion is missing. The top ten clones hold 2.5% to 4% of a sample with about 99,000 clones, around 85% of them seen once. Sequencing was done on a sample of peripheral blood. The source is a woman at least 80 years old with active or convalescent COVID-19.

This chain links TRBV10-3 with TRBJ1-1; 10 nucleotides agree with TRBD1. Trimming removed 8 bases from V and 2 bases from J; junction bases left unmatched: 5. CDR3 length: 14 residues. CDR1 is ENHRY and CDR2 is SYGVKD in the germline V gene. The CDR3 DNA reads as TGTGCCATCGGTCGGGACAGGGGAAACACTGAAGCTTTCTTT. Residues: CAIGRDRGNTEAFF.

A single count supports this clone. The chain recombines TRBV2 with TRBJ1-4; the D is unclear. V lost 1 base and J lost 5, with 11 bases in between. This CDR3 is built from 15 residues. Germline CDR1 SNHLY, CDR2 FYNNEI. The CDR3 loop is CASSEVAWRNEKLFF. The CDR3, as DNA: TGTGCCAGCAGTGAAGTAGCATGGCGCAATGAAAAACTGTTTTTT.

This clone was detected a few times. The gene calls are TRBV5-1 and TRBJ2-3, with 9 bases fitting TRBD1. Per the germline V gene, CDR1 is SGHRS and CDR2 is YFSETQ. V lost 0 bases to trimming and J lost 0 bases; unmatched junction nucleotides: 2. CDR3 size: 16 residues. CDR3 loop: CASSLAGQGSTDTQYF. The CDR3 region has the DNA TGCGCCAGCAGCTTGGCCGGACAGGGGAGCACAGATACGCAGTATTTT.

The CDR3 nucleotides are TGTGCCAGCTCACCACCAACGACAGGAACCCTCTACGAGCAGTACTTC. Translating it yields CASSPPTTGTLYEQYF. J is TRBJ2-7 and V is TRBV18; D might be TRBD1 (6 bases). CDR1 and CDR2 from the germline V gene are KGHSH and LQKENI. The CDR3 contains 16 residues. Trimming pared 0 bases from V and 3 bases from J, leaving 15 bases between.

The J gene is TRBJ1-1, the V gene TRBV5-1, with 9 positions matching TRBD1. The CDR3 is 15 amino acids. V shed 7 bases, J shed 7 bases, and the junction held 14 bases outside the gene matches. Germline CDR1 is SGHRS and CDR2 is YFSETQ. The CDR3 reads CASSRGTGNFFEAFF. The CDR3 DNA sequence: TGCGCCAGCTCTCGTGGGACAGGGAACTTCTTTGAAGCTTTCTTT. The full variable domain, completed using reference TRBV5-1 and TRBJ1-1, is KAGVTQTPRYLIKTRGQQVTLSCSPISGHRSVSWYQQTPGQGLQFLFEYFSETQRNKGNFPGRFSGRQFSNSRSEMNVSTLELGDSALYLCASSRGTGNFFEAFFGQGTRLTVV.

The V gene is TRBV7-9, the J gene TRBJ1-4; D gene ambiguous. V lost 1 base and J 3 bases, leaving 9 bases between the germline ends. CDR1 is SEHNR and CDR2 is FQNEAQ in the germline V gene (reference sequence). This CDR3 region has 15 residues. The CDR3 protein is CASSLDLGANEKLFF. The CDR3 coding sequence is TGTGCCAGCAGCTTAGACTTGGGAGCTAATGAAAAACTGTTTTTT.

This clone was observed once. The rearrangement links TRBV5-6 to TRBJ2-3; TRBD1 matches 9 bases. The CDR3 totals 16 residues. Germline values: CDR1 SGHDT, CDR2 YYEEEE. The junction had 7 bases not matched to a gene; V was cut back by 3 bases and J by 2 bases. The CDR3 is CASSYVTGGNTDTQYF. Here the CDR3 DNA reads TGTGCCAGCAGCTACGTGACAGGGGGAAACACAGATACGCAGTATTTT.

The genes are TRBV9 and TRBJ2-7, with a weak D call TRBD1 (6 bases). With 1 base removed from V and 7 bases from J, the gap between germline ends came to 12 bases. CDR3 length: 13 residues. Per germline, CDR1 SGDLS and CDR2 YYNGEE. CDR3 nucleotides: TGTGCCAGCAGCGTACAGGGGTTGGGGGAGCAGTACTTC. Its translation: CASSVQGLGEQYF.

CDR3 in DNA: TGTGCCATCGGGGCAGGGGAATATTCACCCCTCCACTTT. It is translated as CAIGAGEYSPLHF. V gene TRBV10-3 combines with J gene TRBJ1-6, with D tentatively TRBD1 (6 bases). The germline gives CDR1 ENHRY, CDR2 SYGVKD. CDR3 size: 13 residues. The V end lost 8 bases, the J end lost 8 bases, and 13 bases lay between the germline ends.

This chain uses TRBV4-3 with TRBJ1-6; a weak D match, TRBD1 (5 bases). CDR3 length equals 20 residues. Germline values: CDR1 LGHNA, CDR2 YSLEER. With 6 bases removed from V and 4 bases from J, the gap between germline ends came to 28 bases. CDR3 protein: CASRGKKGPGEGGYNSPLHF. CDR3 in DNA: TGCGCCAGCAGAGGGAAGAAGGGGCCCGGAGAAGGCGGATATAATTCACCCCTCCACTTT.

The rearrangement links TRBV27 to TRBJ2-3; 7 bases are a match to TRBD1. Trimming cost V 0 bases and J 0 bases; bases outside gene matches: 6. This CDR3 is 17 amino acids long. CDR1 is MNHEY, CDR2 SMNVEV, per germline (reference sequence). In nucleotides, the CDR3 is TGTGCCAGCAGTTTATCTAAGGGGGCGTTTAGCACAGATACGCAGTATTTT. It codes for CASSLSKGAFSTDTQYF.

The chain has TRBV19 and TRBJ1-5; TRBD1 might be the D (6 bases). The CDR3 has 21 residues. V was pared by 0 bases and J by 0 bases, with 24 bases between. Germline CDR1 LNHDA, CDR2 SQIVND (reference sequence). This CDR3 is CASSIDHAGTHDAYSNQPQHF. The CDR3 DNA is TGTGCCAGTAGTATAGATCATGCCGGGACACACGATGCATATAGCAATCAGCCCCAGCATTTT.

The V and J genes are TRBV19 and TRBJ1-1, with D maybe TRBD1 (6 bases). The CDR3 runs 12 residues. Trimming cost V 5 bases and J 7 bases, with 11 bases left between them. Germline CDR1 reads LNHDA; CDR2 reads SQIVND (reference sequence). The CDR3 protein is CASSSRGIEAFF. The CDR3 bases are TGTGCCAGTAGTTCCAGGGGAATTGAAGCTTTCTTT. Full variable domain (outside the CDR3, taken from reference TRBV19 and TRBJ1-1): DGGITQSPKYLFRKEGQNVTLSCEQNLNHDAMYWYRQDPGQGLRLIYYSQIVNDFQKGDIAEGYSVSREKKESFPLTVTSAQKNPTAFYLCASSSRGIEAFFGQGTRLTVV.

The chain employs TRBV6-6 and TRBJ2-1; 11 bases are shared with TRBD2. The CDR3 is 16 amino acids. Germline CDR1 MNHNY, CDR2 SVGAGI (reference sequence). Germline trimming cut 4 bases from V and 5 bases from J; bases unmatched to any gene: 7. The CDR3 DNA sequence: TGTGCCAGCAGTTCGAGTAGCGGGGGGGCGCACAATGAGCAGTTCTTC. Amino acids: CASSSSSGGAHNEQFF.

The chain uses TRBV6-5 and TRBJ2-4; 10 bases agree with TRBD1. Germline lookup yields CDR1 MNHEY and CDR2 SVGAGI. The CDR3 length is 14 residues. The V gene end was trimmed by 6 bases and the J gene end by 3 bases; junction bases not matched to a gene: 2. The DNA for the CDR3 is TGTGCCAGCAGGGACAGGGGGAACAAAAACATTCAGTACTTC. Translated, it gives CASRDRGNKNIQYF.

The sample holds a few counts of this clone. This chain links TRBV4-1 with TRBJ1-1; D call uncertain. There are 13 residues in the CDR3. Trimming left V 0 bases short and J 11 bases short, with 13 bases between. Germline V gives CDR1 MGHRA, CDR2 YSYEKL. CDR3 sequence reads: CASSQDSELSAFF. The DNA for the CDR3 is TGCGCCAGCAGCCAAGATTCTGAGTTAAGCGCTTTCTTT.

As DNA, the CDR3 is TGCAGCGTTGGCGTGGGGGACAGGAATCAGCCCCAGCATTTT. Translating gives CSVGVGDRNQPQHF. This chain uses TRBV29-1 with TRBJ1-5; 8 nucleotides agree with TRBD1. V lost 4 bases, J lost 4 bases, and 6 bases stayed unmatched. CDR1 is SQVTM and CDR2 is ANQGSEA in the germline V gene. This CDR3 comprises 14 residues.

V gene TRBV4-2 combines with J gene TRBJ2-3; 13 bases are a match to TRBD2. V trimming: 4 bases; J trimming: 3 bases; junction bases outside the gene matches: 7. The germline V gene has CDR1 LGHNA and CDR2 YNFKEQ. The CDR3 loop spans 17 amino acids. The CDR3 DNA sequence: TGTGCCAGCAGCCCACGGACTAGCGGGAGCGGAACAGATACGCAGTATTTT. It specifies CASSPRTSGSGTDTQYF.

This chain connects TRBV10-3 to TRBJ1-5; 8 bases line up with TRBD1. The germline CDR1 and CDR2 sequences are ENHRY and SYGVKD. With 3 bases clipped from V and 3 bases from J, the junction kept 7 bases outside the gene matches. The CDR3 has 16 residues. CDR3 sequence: CAISDPTGVDNQPQHF. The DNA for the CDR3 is TGTGCCATCAGTGACCCGACAGGGGTCGACAATCAGCCCCAGCATTTT.

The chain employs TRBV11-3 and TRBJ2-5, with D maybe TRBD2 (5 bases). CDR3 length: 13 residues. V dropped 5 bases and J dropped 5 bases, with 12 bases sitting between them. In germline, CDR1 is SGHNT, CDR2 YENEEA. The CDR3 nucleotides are TGTGCCAGCAGCCGAGGACTTGGGGAGACCCAGTACTTC. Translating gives CASSRGLGETQYF.

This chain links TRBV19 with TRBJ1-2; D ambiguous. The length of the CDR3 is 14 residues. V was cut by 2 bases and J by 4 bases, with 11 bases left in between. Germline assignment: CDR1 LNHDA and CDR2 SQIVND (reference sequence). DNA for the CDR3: TGTGCCAGTAGTATAACCCGGGTTGCCTATGGCTACACCTTC. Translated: CASSITRVAYGYTF.

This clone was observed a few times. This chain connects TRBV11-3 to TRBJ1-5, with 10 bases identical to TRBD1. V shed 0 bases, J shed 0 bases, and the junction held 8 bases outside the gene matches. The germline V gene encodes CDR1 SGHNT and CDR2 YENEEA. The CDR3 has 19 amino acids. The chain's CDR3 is CASSLDEGQGRFSNQPQHF. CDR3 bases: TGTGCCAGCAGCTTAGATGAGGGACAGGGGCGATTTAGCAATCAGCCCCAGCATTTT.

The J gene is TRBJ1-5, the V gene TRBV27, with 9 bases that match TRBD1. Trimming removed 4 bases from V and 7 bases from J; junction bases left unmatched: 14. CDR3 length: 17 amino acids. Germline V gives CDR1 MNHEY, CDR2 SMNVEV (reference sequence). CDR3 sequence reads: CASSSSRGQGRNQPQHF. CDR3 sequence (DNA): TGTGCCAGCAGTTCCAGCCGGGGACAGGGACGGAACCAGCCCCAGCATTTT.

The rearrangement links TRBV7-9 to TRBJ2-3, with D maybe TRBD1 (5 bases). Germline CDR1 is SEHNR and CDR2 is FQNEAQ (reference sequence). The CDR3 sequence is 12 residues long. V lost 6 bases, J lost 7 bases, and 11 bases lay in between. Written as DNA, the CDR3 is TGTGCCAGCAGTATTGACAGAAATACGCAGTATTTT. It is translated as CASSIDRNTQYF.